Given below is one TCR beta chain in context. Germline CDR1 is SGDLS and CDR2 is YYNGEE. V trimming: 3 bases; J trimming: 5 bases; junction bases outside the gene matches: 12. The CDR3 is 16 residues long. Clones were read by immunoSEQ multiplex PCR, and TCRdb kept only the in-frame ones, dropping some. Here the sample spans about 41,000 clones, about 94% being singletons. These data are taken from a study of T cell changes during pregnancy in multiple sclerosis. This TCR was recovered from a female donor with multiple sclerosis, enrolled in a pregnancy study. V usage is TRBV9 and J usage is TRBJ2-3, with 7 bases identical to TRBD2. Sequences were derived from CD8+ T cells from peripheral blood mononuclear cells, sampled in the third trimester of pregnancy. CDR3 residues: CASSGSGNPPRDTQYF. Written as DNA, the CDR3 is TGTGCCAGCAGCGGAAGCGGGAACCCTCCCAGAGATACGCAGTATTTT. The whole variable domain, filled in from reference TRBV9 and TRBJ2-3, reads DSGVTQTPKHLITATGQRVTLRCSPRSGDLSVYWYQQSLDQGLQFLIQYYNGEERAKGNILERFSAQQFPDLHSELNLSSLELGDSALYFCASSGSGNPPRDTQYFGPGTRLTVL.